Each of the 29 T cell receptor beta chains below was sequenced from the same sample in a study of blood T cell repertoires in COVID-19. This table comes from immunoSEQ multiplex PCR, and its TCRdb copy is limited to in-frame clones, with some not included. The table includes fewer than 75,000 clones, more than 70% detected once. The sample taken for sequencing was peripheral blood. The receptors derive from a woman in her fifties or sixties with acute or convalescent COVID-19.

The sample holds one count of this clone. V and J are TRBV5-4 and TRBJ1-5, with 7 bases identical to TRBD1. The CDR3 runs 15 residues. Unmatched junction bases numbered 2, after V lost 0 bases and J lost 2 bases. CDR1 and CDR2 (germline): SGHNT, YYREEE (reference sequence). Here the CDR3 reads CASSLAGGGNQPQHF. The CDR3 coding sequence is TGTGCCAGCAGCTTGGCAGGGGGAGGCAATCAGCCCCAGCATTTT.

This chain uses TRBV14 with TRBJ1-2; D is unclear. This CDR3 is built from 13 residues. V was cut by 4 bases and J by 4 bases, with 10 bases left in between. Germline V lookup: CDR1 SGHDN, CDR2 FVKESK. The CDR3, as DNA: TGTGCCAGCAGCCTAATGGTCGGCTATGGCTACACCTTC. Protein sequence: CASSLMVGYGYTF.

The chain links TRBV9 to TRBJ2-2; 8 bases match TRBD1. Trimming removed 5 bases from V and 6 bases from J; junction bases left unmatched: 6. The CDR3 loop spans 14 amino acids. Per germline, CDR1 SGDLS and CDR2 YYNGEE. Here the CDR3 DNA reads TGTGCCAGCAGTTCTCAGGGGGCGGCCGGGGAGCTGTTTTTT. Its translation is CASSSQGAAGELFF.

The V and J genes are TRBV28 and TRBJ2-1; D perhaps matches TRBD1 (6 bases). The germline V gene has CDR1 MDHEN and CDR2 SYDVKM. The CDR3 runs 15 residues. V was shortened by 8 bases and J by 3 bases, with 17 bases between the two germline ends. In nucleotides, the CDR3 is TGTGCCAGCTACCCCGCGGACAGAGGCTACAATGAGCAGTTCTTC. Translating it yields CASYPADRGYNEQFF.

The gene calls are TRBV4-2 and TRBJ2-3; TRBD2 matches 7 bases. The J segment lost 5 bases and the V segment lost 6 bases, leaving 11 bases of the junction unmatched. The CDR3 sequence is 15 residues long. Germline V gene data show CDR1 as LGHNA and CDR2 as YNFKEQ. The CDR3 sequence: CASRHSRDYEDTQYF. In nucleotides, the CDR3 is TGTGCCAGCAGGCATAGCCGGGACTATGAAGATACGCAGTATTTT.

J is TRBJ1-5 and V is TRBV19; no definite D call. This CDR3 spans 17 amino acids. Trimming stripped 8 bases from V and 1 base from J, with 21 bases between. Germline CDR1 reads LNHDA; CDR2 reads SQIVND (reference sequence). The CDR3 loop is CASSTSGGRVSNQPQHF. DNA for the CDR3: TGTGCCAGTTCCACTAGCGGCGGTAGGGTGAGCAATCAGCCCCAGCATTTT.

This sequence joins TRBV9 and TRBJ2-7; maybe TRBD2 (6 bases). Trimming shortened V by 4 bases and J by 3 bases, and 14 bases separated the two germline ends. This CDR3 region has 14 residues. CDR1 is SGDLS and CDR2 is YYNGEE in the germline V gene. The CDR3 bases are TGTGCCAGCAGCTCGCTGGGGGGAGGCTACGAGCAGTACTTC. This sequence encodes CASSSLGGGYEQYF.

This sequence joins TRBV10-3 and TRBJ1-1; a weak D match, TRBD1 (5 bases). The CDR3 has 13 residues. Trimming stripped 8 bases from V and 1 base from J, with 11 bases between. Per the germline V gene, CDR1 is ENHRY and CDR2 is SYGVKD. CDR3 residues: CAISRDSNTEAFF. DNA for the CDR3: TGTGCCATCTCCAGGGATTCGAACACTGAAGCTTTCTTT.

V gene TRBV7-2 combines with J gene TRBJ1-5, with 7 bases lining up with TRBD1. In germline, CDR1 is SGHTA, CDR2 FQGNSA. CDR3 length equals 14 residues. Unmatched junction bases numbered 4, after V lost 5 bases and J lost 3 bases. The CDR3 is CASSLTGSNQPQHF. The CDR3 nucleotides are TGTGCCAGCAGCCTGACAGGGTCCAATCAGCCCCAGCATTTT.

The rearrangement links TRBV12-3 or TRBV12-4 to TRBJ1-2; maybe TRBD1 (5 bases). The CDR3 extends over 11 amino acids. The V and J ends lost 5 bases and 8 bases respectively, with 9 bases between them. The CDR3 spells CASSPGYGYTF. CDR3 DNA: TGTGCCAGCAGTCCAGGGTACGGCTACACCTTC.

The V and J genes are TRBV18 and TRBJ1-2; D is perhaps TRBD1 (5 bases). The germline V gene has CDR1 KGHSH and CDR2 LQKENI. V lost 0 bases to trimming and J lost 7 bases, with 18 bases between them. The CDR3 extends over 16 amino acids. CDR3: CASSPPSNSQGSGYTF. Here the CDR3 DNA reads TGTGCCAGCTCACCACCGTCTAACAGCCAGGGTTCTGGCTACACCTTC. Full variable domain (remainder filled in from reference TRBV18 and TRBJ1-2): NAGVMQNPRHLVRRRGQEARLRCSPMKGHSHVYWYRQLPEEGLKFMVYLQKENIIDESGMPKERFSAEFPKEGPSILRIQQVVRGDSAAYFCASSPPSNSQGSGYTFGSGTRLTVV.

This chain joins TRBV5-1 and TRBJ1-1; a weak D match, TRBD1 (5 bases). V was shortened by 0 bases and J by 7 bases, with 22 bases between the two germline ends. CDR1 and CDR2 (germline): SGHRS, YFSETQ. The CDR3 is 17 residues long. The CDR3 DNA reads TGCGCCAGCAGCTTGGAGAAAGGACACCCCGAGCCTTATGAAGCTTTCTTT. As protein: CASSLEKGHPEPYEAFF.

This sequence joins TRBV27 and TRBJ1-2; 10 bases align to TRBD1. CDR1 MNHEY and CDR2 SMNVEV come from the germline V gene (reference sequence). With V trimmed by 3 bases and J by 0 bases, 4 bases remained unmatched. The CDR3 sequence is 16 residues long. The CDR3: CASSFTGTGANYGYTF. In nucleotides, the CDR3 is TGTGCCAGCAGTTTTACTGGGACAGGGGCTAACTATGGCTACACCTTC.

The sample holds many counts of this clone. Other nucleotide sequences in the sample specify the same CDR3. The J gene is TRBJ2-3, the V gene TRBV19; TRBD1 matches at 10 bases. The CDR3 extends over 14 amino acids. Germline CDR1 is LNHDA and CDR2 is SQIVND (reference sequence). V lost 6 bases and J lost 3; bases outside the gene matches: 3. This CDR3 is CASRRTGGTDTQYF. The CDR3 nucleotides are TGTGCCAGTAGGAGGACAGGGGGTACAGATACGCAGTATTTT.

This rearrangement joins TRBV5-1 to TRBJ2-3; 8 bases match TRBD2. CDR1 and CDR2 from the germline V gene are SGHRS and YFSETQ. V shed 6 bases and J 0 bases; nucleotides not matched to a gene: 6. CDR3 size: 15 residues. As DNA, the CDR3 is TGCGCCAGCACGGGGGGGCGGGCTAGCACAGATACGCAGTATTTT. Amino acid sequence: CASTGGRASTDTQYF.

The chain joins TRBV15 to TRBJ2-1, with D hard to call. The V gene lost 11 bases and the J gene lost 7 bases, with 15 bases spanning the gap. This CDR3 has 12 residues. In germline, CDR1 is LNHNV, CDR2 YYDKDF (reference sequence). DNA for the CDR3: TGTGCCTCCTCAGATCACACAAATGAGCAGTTCTTC. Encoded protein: CASSDHTNEQFF.

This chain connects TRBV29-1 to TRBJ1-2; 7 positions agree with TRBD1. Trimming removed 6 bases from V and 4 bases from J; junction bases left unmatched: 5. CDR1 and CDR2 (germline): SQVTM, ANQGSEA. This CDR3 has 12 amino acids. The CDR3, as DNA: TGCAGCGTAGACAGGGAACTCTATGGCTACACCTTC. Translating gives CSVDRELYGYTF.

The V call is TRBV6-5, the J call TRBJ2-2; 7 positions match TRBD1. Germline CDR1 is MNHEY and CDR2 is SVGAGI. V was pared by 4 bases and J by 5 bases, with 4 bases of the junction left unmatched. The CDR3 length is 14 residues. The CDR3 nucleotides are TGTGCCAGCAGTTTCTACAGGGGAACCGGGGAGCTGTTTTTT. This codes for CASSFYRGTGELFF.

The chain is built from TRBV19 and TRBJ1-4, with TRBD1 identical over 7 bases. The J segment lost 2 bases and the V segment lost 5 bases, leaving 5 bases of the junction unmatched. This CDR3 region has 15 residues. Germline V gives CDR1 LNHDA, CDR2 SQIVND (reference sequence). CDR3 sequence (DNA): TGTGCCAGTAGTTCCATGACAGGGACTAATGAAAAACTGTTTTTT. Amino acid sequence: CASSSMTGTNEKLFF.

This CDR3 reads CASSFGLAGGSADTQYF. In nucleotides, the CDR3 is TGCGCCAGCAGCTTCGGACTAGCGGGGGGCAGCGCAGATACGCAGTATTTT. The chain employs TRBV4-1 and TRBJ2-3; the match to TRBD2 covers 14 bases. Germline V CDR1 and CDR2: MGHRA, YSYEKL. V shed 5 bases, J shed 4 bases, and the junction held 8 bases outside the gene matches. This CDR3 contains 17 residues.

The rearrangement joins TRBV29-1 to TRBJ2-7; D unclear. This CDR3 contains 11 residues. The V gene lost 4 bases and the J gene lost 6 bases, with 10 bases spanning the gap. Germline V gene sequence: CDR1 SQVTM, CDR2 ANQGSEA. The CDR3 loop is CSVVLHGEQYF. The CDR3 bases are TGCAGCGTTGTCCTCCACGGCGAGCAGTACTTC.

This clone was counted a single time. The CDR3 DNA follows: TGTGCCAGCAGCTTTGCCGGGGAGGGGACCAAAAACATTCAGTACTTC. Amino acids: CASSFAGEGTKNIQYF. V and J are TRBV13 and TRBJ2-4; TRBD2 matches 7 bases. The CDR3 covers 16 residues. V was pared by 3 bases and J by 2 bases, with 7 bases of the junction left unmatched. Looked up from germline, CDR1 is PRHDT and CDR2 is FYEKMQ (reference sequence).

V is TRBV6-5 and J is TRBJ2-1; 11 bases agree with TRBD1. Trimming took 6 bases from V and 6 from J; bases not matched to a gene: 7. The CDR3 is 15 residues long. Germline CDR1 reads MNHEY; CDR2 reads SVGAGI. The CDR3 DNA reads TGTGCCAGCAGAACCGGGACAGGGGGATTCAATGAGCAGTTCTTC. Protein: CASRTGTGGFNEQFF.

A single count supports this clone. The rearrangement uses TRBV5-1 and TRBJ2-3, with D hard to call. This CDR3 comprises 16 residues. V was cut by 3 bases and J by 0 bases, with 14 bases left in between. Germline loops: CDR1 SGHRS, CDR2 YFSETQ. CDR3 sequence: CASSSMASTSTDTQYF. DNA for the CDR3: TGCGCCAGCAGCTCCATGGCCTCGACAAGCACAGATACGCAGTATTTT. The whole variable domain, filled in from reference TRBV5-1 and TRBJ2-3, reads KAGVTQTPRYLIKTRGQQVTLSCSPISGHRSVSWYQQTPGQGLQFLFEYFSETQRNKGNFPGRFSGRQFSNSRSEMNVSTLELGDSALYLCASSSMASTSTDTQYFGPGTRLTVL.

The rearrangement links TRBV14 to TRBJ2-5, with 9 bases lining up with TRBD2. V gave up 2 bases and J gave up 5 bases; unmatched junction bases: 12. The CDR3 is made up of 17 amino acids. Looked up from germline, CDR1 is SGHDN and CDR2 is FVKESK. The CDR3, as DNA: TGTGCCAGCAGCCAAAGTCGCGGGCTAGCGGGACTTGAGACCCAGTACTTC. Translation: CASSQSRGLAGLETQYF. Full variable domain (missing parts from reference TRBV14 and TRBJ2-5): EAGVTQFPSHSVIEKGQTVTLRCDPISGHDNLYWYRRVMGKEIKFLLHFVKESKQDESGMPNNRFLAERTGGTYSTLKVQPAELEDSGVYFCASSQSRGLAGLETQYFGPGTRLLVL.

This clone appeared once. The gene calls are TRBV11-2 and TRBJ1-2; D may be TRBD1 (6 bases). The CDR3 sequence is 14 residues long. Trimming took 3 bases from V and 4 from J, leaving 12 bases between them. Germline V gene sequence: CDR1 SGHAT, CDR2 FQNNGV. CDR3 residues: CASSFLQGVYGYTF. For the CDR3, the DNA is TGTGCCAGCAGCTTCCTACAGGGAGTCTATGGCTACACCTTC.

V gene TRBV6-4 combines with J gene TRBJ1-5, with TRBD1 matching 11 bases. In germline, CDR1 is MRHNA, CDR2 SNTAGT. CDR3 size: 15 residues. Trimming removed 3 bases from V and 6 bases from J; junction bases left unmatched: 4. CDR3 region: CASSEKGTGGQPQHF. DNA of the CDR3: TGTGCCAGCAGTGAAAAAGGGACAGGGGGTCAGCCCCAGCATTTT.

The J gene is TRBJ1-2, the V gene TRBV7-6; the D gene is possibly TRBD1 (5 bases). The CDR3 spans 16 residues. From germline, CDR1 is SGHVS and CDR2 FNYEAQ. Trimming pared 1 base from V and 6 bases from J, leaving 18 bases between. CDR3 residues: CASSLDAGRDTDGYTF. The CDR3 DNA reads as TGTGCCAGCAGCTTAGATGCAGGCAGGGATACGGATGGCTACACCTTC.

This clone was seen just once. DNA of the CDR3: TGTGCCAGCAGAGATACCGGGACAGTTAGTAATGAGCAGTTCTTC. It encodes CASRDTGTVSNEQFF. The chain couples TRBV2 to TRBJ2-1, with TRBD1 identical over 7 bases. Trimming removed 6 bases from V and 7 bases from J; junction bases left unmatched: 12. The CDR3 covers 15 residues. CDR1 SNHLY and CDR2 FYNNEI come from the germline V gene.